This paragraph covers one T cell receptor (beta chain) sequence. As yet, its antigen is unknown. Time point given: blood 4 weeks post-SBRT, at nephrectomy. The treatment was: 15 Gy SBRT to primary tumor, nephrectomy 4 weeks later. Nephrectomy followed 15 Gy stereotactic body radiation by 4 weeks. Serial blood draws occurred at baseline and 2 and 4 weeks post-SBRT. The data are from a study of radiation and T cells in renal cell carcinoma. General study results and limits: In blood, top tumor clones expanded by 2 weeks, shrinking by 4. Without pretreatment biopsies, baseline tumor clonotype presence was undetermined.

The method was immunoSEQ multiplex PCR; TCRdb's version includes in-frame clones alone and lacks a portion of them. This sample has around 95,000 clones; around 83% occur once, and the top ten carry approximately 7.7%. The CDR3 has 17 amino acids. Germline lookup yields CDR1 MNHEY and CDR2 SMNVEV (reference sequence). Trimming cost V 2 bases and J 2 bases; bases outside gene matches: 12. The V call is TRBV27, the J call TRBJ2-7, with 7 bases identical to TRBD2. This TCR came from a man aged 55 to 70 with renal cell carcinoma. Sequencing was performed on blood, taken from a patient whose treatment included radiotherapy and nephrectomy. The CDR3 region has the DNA TGTGCCAGCAGTTTAGGCACCGGACTAGGATTAACCTACGAGCAGTACTTC. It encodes CASSLGTGLGLTYEQYF.